The clone carrying this TCR beta chain was detected a few times. The antigen remains undetermined. Template switching (which added a universal primer site) was used, and cDNA carried unique molecular identifiers. TCRdb analysed the 5' RACE reads with MiXCR anew, one entry per CDR3 protein. The sample has 690,000 or so distinct CDR3 sequences, 8.6% seen once. CDR3 size: 16 residues. Looked up from germline, CDR1 is MNHEY and CDR2 is SVGAGI. Trimming cost V 4 bases and J 5 bases, with 18 bases left between them. This entry is derived from a study of identical twins. Study results and caveats: The more abundant beta clonotypes in cord blood had fewer insertions, and memory repertoires did not show this. For monozygotic twins, models underestimated out-of-frame TCR alpha sharing. The conclusions drew on cross-sectional statistical analysis instead of tracking the same donors.

These data were also reused for a study on yellow fever vaccine responses in identical twins.

The rearrangement links TRBV6-5 to TRBJ2-1, with D maybe TRBD1 (6 bases). Material for sequencing was PBMCs. This clonotype was sampled from a woman between 18 and 30 years old in good health. CDR3 amino acids: CASSSGTGLPHNEQFF. For the CDR3, the DNA is TGTGCCAGCAGTTCAGGAACAGGGCTTCCACACAATGAGCAGTTCTTC.